Shown below are 4 T cell receptor beta chains from a single sample sequenced in a study of cytomegalovirus exposure and HLA in healthy donors. TCRdb's table, derived via immunoSEQ multiplex PCR, lists solely in-frame clones and lacks some. The sample consists of hundreds of thousands of clones, around 85% of them appearing once. Sequences were obtained from PBMCs. These receptor sequences come from a woman in her thirties in good health and CMV-seropositive.

The DNA for the CDR3 is TGCGCCAGCAGCCAGCCAGGGTACCAAGAGACCCAGTACTTC. This sequence encodes CASSQPGYQETQYF. The rearrangement uses TRBV4-1 and TRBJ2-5; tentatively, D is TRBD1 (5 bases). CDR3 length: 14 residues. CDR1 MGHRA and CDR2 YSYEKL come from the germline V gene. Trimming removed 3 bases from V and 0 bases from J, with 8 bases in between.

J is TRBJ2-1 and V is TRBV10-3; 10 positions match TRBD2. This CDR3 comprises 14 residues. Trimming at V came to 6 bases and at J to 5 bases, leaving 4 bases not matched to a gene. The V gene's germline CDR1 is ENHRY and CDR2 SYGVKD. The CDR3 region is CAISLAGVNNEQFF. The CDR3 DNA reads TGTGCCATCAGCCTAGCGGGGGTAAACAATGAGCAGTTCTTC.

The chain joins TRBV18 to TRBJ2-7, with 7 bases identical to TRBD1. Germline lookup yields CDR1 KGHSH and CDR2 LQKENI. V dropped 3 bases and J dropped 3; count of bases not matched to a gene: 8. CDR3 length: 15 residues. The CDR3 nucleotides read TGTGCCAGCTCACCGCCTAGACAGGGTAACTACGAGCAGTACTTC. It specifies CASSPPRQGNYEQYF.

The V gene is TRBV5-4, the J gene TRBJ2-1; D unresolved. V lost 0 bases, J lost 7 bases, and 8 bases lay in between. This CDR3 is 13 amino acids long. Germline V gene data show CDR1 as SGHNT and CDR2 as YYREEE (reference sequence). The CDR3 loop is CASSLGSINEQFF. The CDR3 DNA reads as TGTGCCAGCAGCTTGGGTAGCATAAATGAGCAGTTCTTC.